A single T cell receptor (beta chain) is shown here with its context. Its antigen is not identified. The V end was cut by 3 bases, the J end by 6 bases, with 15 bases between. The CDR3 covers 15 residues. Germline V gene lookup returns CDR1 MGHRA and CDR2 YSYEKL. This sample stems from a study of T cell responses to AZD1222 COVID-19 vaccine. Assay: immunoSEQ multiplex PCR; the TCRdb copy retains only in-frame clones and omits some. Here the sample spans under 150,000 clones, about nine tenths being singletons. Study results and caveats: Spike regions recognized by vaccine-associated CD4 TCRs spanned the protein, led by 160-218 and 743-854. Nearly half of spike-specific TCRs reportedly target variant regions that are unmutated in the B.1.351 and B.1.1.7 variants. The sample set comprised mostly white British donors with more females, and clonal diversity was possibly underestimated. None of the repertoires were sampled until the peak T cell response had passed.

V and J are TRBV4-1 and TRBJ2-1; D not resolved. The source material was peripheral blood, sampled on day 0 of AZD1222 vaccination. The sequence was obtained from an adult in good health. This CDR3 is CASSQLPTPINEQFF. The CDR3 DNA sequence: TGCGCCAGCAGCCAGCTCCCGACTCCAATCAATGAGCAGTTCTTC.